These 30 T cell receptor beta chains share one sample of origin, sequenced in a study of breast tumors, draining lymph nodes, adjacent tissues. TCRdb ran MiXCR on the multiplex PCR reads and lists one entry per CDR3 protein. The sample carries about 200,000 distinct CDR3 sequences, about 34% recorded once. Breast cancer patients provided tissue from their axillary draining lymph nodes. The sequenced material came from axillary lymph node tissue. The receptors stem from a female donor with breast cancer. Some clones in this sample may be carry-over from other donors' samples.

This clonotype has at least ten counts. The genes are TRBV7-9 and TRBJ2-2; D is ambiguous. The germline CDR1 and CDR2 sequences are SEHNR and FQNEAQ (reference sequence). V was trimmed by 0 bases and J by 7 bases, leaving 9 bases between them. The CDR3 sequence is 14 residues long. Here the CDR3 DNA reads TGTGCCAGCAGCTTAGCGTCGATTGTCGGGGAGCTGTTTTTT. It encodes CASSLASIVGELFF.

CDR3 nucleotide sequence: TGTGCCGGAAACCGGGATTACACAGATACGCAGTATTTT. It yields the protein CAGNRDYTDTQYF. This chain joins TRBV18 and TRBJ2-3; possibly TRBD2 for D (5 bases). Between the trimmed V and J ends, which lost 11 bases and 2 bases, there was a span of 14 bases. The CDR3 has 13 residues. In germline, CDR1 is KGHSH, CDR2 LQKENI.

The rearrangement joins TRBV19 to TRBJ2-5; no firm D call. Germline CDR1 LNHDA, CDR2 SQIVND (reference sequence). The length of the CDR3 is 12 residues. Trimming pared 8 bases from V and 5 bases from J, leaving 12 bases between. This CDR3 reads CASRTLGETQYF. CDR3 nucleotides: TGTGCCAGTCGAACCCTAGGGGAGACCCAGTACTTC. The variable domain in full, completed from reference TRBV19 and TRBJ2-5, reads DGGITQSPKYLFRKEGQNVTLSCEQNLNHDAMYWYRQDPGQGLRLIYYSQIVNDFQKGDIAEGYSVSREKKESFPLTVTSAQKNPTAFYLCASRTLGETQYFGPGTRLLVL.

The chain recombines TRBV5-4 with TRBJ1-2, with 9 bases identical to TRBD1. This CDR3 is built from 14 residues. V was pared by 4 bases and J by 7 bases, with 8 bases of the junction left unmatched. CDR1 and CDR2 from the germline V gene are SGHNT and YYREEE (reference sequence). The DNA of the CDR3 is TGTGCCAGCAGCCTCGGGACAGGGCGACGTGGCTACACCTTC. It encodes CASSLGTGRRGYTF.

The table lists this clonotype with many counts. The rearrangement uses TRBV5-1 and TRBJ2-3, with 10 bases lining up with TRBD1. The V and J ends lost 4 bases and 5 bases, in that order; junction bases with no gene match: 7. The CDR3 is made up of 15 amino acids. CDR1 is SGHRS, CDR2 YFSETQ, per germline. The CDR3 protein is CASSPRDRGRDTQYF. In nucleotides, the CDR3 is TGCGCCAGCAGCCCCCGGGACAGGGGCAGAGATACGCAGTATTTT.

The sample holds many counts of this clonotype. Written as DNA, the CDR3 is TGCAGCGTTGATAAGTTTTTGGGACTTCGGTATGGCTACACCTTC. Its protein product is CSVDKFLGLRYGYTF. This chain joins TRBV29-1 and TRBJ1-2; D may be TRBD1 (5 bases). Trimming pared 3 bases from V and 5 bases from J, leaving 19 bases between. Germline assignment: CDR1 SQVTM and CDR2 ANQGSEA. This CDR3 contains 15 residues.

This clonotype was seen repeatedly, ten times or more. The chain links TRBV6-1 to TRBJ2-1; no clear D gene. The CDR3 is 12 residues long. V lost 2 bases to trimming and J lost 8 bases, with 7 bases between them. Germline-derived CDR1 and CDR2 are MNHNS and SASEGT. DNA of the CDR3: TGTGCCAGCAGTGAACTTAGGGATGAGCAGTTCTTC. Residues: CASSELRDEQFF.

The rearrangement links TRBV5-4 to TRBJ2-5; D could derive from TRBD1 or TRBD2 (5 bases each). The germline CDR1 and CDR2 sequences are SGHNT and YYREEE (reference sequence). The CDR3 is 14 residues long. Between the trimmed V and J ends, which lost 5 bases and 4 bases, there was a span of 15 bases. The CDR3: CASSSEAGRETQYF. The CDR3 coding sequence is TGTGCCAGCAGTTCTGAGGCAGGGAGAGAGACCCAGTACTTC.

This clonotype came up many times. This chain connects TRBV10-3 to TRBJ1-6; TRBD1 aligns across 7 bases. This CDR3 has 15 residues. The germline gives CDR1 ENHRY, CDR2 SYGVKD. After removal of 0 bases from V and 9 bases from J, the junction contained 5 bases not matched to a gene. CDR3: CAISESRTGGSPLHF. Written as DNA, the CDR3 is TGTGCCATCAGTGAGTCCCGGACAGGCGGTTCACCCCTCCACTTT.

This clonotype was observed many times. The chain carries TRBV6-6 and TRBJ2-5, with D possibly matching TRBD1 (5 bases). The CDR3 covers 13 residues. Trimming cost V 6 bases and J 5 bases, with 13 bases left between them. Looked up from germline, CDR1 is MNHNY and CDR2 is SVGAGI (reference sequence). DNA for the CDR3: TGTGCCAGCAGAGCACAGGCTCGGGAGACCCAGTACTTC. Translation gives CASRAQARETQYF.

This clonotype showed up many times. The V and J genes are TRBV19 and TRBJ2-3; the D gene is possibly TRBD1 (6 bases). V lost 5 bases to trimming and J lost 0 bases, with 12 bases between them. The CDR3 spans 15 residues. Germline-derived CDR1 and CDR2 are LNHDA and SQIVND (reference sequence). The CDR3 nucleotides read TGTGCCAGTAGTGGAGGACAGTCTAGCACAGATACGCAGTATTTT. Translation: CASSGGQSSTDTQYF.

The chain links TRBV30 to TRBJ2-3, with 7 bases matching TRBD2. The CDR3 sequence is 13 residues long. With 8 bases clipped from V and 6 bases from J, the junction kept 11 bases outside the gene matches. CDR1 and CDR2 (germline): GTSNPN, SVGIG (reference sequence). The CDR3 nucleotides read TGTGCCACCAAATGCGGGAGAACGGATACGCAGTATTTT. Amino acid sequence: CATKCGRTDTQYF.

A few counts support this clonotype. Being one base from a much bigger clone, this may be a read error. This chain connects TRBV5-4 to TRBJ2-5; D remains unclear. V was cut by 1 base and J by 2 bases, with 6 bases left in between. Looked up from germline, CDR1 is SGHNT and CDR2 is YYREEE (reference sequence). This CDR3 is 13 amino acids long. For the CDR3, the DNA is TGTGCCAGCAGCTTGTCCAGTCAAGAGACCCAGTACTTC. This encodes CASSLSSQETQYF.

In this sample, this clonotype turned up many times. The V and J genes are TRBV5-6 and TRBJ1-2, with D tentatively TRBD1 (6 bases). The CDR3 is 14 residues long. The V end was cut by 4 bases, the J end by 4 bases, with 14 bases between. Germline lookup yields CDR1 SGHDT and CDR2 YYEEEE. CDR3 protein: CASSPRTVIYGYTF. The CDR3 region has the DNA TGTGCCAGCAGCCCACGGACAGTTATCTATGGCTACACCTTC.

This clonotype was seen ten or more times. The J gene is TRBJ2-5, the V gene TRBV20-1, with a weak D call TRBD2 (6 bases). CDR3 length: 12 residues. V lost 5 bases to trimming and J lost 5 bases, with 12 bases between them. The germline V gene has CDR1 DFQATT and CDR2 SNEGSKA (reference sequence). The CDR3 here is CSASWEAETQYF. DNA for the CDR3: TGCAGTGCTTCCTGGGAGGCGGAGACCCAGTACTTC.

A single count supports this clonotype. J is TRBJ2-5 and V is TRBV24-1; TRBD2 matches at 12 bases. Germline V lookup: CDR1 KGHDR, CDR2 SFDVKD. The J segment lost 9 bases and the V segment lost 4 bases, leaving 8 bases of the junction unmatched. The CDR3 contains 15 residues. As DNA, the CDR3 is TGTGCCACCAGTGAGTGGACTAGCGGGGCGATGGCCCAGTACTTC. Protein sequence: CATSEWTSGAMAQYF.

This clonotype occurred a few times. The chain employs TRBV6-1 and TRBJ2-3, with D uncertain. V lost 1 base and J 2 bases, leaving 13 bases between the germline ends. The CDR3 is made up of 16 amino acids. Germline V CDR1 and CDR2: MNHNS, SASEGT. CDR3 in amino acids: CASSEGVPLYTDTQYF. DNA for the CDR3: TGTGCCAGCAGTGAAGGGGTTCCTCTTTACACAGATACGCAGTATTTT.

CDR3 DNA: TGCGCCAGCGTGGACATAGCGGGGGGCTGCATGAATTCCGGGGAGCTGTTTTTT. Translation: CASVDIAGGCMNSGELFF. This rearrangement joins TRBV5-1 to TRBJ2-2, with 10 bases lining up with TRBD2. The CDR3 is made up of 18 amino acids. Losses at the gene ends were 7 bases for V and 6 bases for J; bases not matched to a gene: 18. CDR1 SGHRS and CDR2 YFSETQ come from the germline V gene.

This clonotype was counted ten times or more. V gene TRBV20-1 combines with J gene TRBJ2-2, with 10 nucleotides matching TRBD2. Germline V gene data show CDR1 as DFQATT and CDR2 as SNEGSKA (reference sequence). J was trimmed by 4 bases and V by 5 bases; bases with no gene match: 4. CDR3 length equals 14 residues. This chain's CDR3 is CSARTSGRTGELFF. Written as DNA, the CDR3 is TGCAGTGCTCGGACTAGCGGCCGCACCGGGGAGCTGTTTTTT.

This clonotype was counted a single time. The J gene is TRBJ1-5, the V gene TRBV20-1; D unresolved. The ends were cut back, 0 bases at V and 11 bases at J, with 17 bases in the middle. Germline CDR1 reads DFQATT; CDR2 reads SNEGSKA (reference sequence). This CDR3 contains 14 residues. In DNA, the CDR3 is TGCAGTGCTAGAGAGGGTTCGCGGCAAGAGACCCAGCATTTT. The encoded protein is CSAREGSRQETQHF.

Of note for this clonotype: This likely comes from a read error, as the CDR3 has no conserved phenylalanine or tryptophan at its end. The DNA is omitted, as the CDR3 cannot be located on it reliably, and the CDR3 follows TCRdb's listing. The gene calls are TRBV10-3 and TRBJ2-6. The CDR3 is 9 amino acids in total, end residues counted. The germline V gene has CDR1 ENHRY and CDR2 SYGVKD. The CDR3 loop reads CAISEWTTS.

V is TRBV15 and J is TRBJ2-2, with 10 bases that match TRBD2. Germline CDR1 LNHNV, CDR2 YYDKDF (reference sequence). The CDR3 sequence is 16 residues long. The V segment lost 0 bases and the J segment 7 bases; nucleotides outside the gene matches: 5. The CDR3 protein is CATSRDFSGRSGELFF. The CDR3 nucleotides are TGTGCCACCAGCAGAGATTTTAGCGGGAGGAGCGGGGAGCTGTTTTTT.

The sample holds many counts of this clonotype. The chain links TRBV10-3 to TRBJ2-5; the D is unclear. The CDR3 is made up of 13 amino acids. The V gene's germline CDR1 is ENHRY and CDR2 SYGVKD. V lost 5 bases to trimming and J lost 1 base, with 8 bases between them. The CDR3 spells CAISLGGQETQYF. DNA for the CDR3: TGTGCCATCAGTCTGGGCGGCCAAGAGACCCAGTACTTC.

Points on this clonotype: A clone one base away is much larger, so this may be a read error. The V call is TRBV7-8, the J call TRBJ2-3; tentatively, D is TRBD1 (5 bases). TRBJ1-5 explains the end of the DNA better; the J call may be wrong. Germline V gene data show CDR1 as SGHVS and CDR2 as FQNEAQ. The CDR3 extends over 15 amino acids. CDR3 sequence: CASSLGRGETDTQHF. CDR3 nucleotide sequence: TGTGCCAGCAGCTTAGGTCGGGGGGAGACAGATACGCAGCATTTT.

This clonotype was observed many times. This rearrangement joins TRBV24-1 to TRBJ2-3; 8 nucleotides align to TRBD1. V trimming: 4 bases; J trimming: 2 bases; junction bases outside the gene matches: 10. Germline CDR1 is KGHDR and CDR2 is SFDVKD. This CDR3 contains 17 residues. For the CDR3, the DNA is TGTGCCACCAGTGACAAAAGACAGGGGCCTTACACAGATACGCAGTATTTT. Amino acids: CATSDKRQGPYTDTQYF.

The genes are TRBV6-5 and TRBJ1-5; tentative D call: TRBD1 (6 bases). The length of the CDR3 is 13 residues. Germline loops: CDR1 MNHEY, CDR2 SVGAGI. With 10 bases removed from V and 4 bases from J, the gap between germline ends came to 14 bases. CDR3 DNA sequence: TGTGCCACCCTGGGACACACTAATCAGCCCCAGCATTTT. It yields the protein CATLGHTNQPQHF.

This clonotype was found a few times. One base away lies a much larger clone, so this may be a sequencing read error. The rearrangement links TRBV7-9 to TRBJ2-7; D may be TRBD1 or TRBD2 (5 bases each). Per the germline V gene, CDR1 is SEHNR and CDR2 is FQNEAQ (reference sequence). This CDR3 has 15 residues. The CDR3 coding sequence is TGTGCCACCCTTCGGTACCGGGACCGGGCCTACGAGCAGCACTTC. Translated: CATLRYRDRAYEQHF.

This clonotype was recorded many times. V is TRBV10-3 and J is TRBJ2-3; a weak D match, TRBD2 (5 bases). The CDR3 is made up of 14 amino acids. Trimming removed 5 bases from V and 2 bases from J, with 11 bases in between. CDR1 is ENHRY, CDR2 SYGVKD, per germline. In DNA form, the CDR3 reads TGTGCCATCAGTAGATCGGGGTACACAGATACGCAGTATTTT. The encoded protein is CAISRSGYTDTQYF.

The chain recombines TRBV24-1 with TRBJ2-7, with TRBD2 matching over 15 bases. With V trimmed by 4 bases and J by 4 bases, 10 bases remained unmatched. CDR1 is KGHDR, CDR2 SFDVKD, per germline. The CDR3 extends over 18 amino acids. CDR3 residues: CATSEKGLAGGPFYEQYF. CDR3 in DNA: TGTGCCACCAGTGAAAAGGGACTAGCGGGAGGTCCGTTTTACGAGCAGTACTTC.

At least ten counts were recorded for this clonotype. The chain carries TRBV5-6 and TRBJ1-6; tentative D call: TRBD1 (5 bases). This CDR3 spans 16 amino acids. Germline V gives CDR1 SGHDT, CDR2 YYEEEE. Trimming took off 2 bases at V and 8 bases at J, with 17 bases between the two ends. The CDR3 DNA reads TGTGCCAGCAGCTTAGCCGCAGCGAGGGGTGATTCACCCCTCCACTTT. Protein sequence: CASSLAAARGDSPLHF.